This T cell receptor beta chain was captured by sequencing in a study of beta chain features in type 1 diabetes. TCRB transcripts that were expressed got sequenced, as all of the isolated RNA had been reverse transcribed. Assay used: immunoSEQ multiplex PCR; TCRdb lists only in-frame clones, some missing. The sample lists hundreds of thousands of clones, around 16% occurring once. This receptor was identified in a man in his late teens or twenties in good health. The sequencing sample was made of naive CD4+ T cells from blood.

CDR3 sequence reads: CSVGMRIQQETQYF. The DNA for the CDR3 is TGCAGCGTTGGAATGAGGATCCAACAAGAGACCCAGTACTTC. The J gene is TRBJ2-5, the V gene TRBV29-1, with D hard to call. Germline values: CDR1 SQVTM, CDR2 ANQGSEA. The CDR3 totals 14 residues. Between the trimmed V and J ends, which lost 4 bases and 2 bases, there was a span of 14 bases. Together with reference TRBV29-1 and TRBJ2-5, the CDR3 gives the full variable domain: SAVISQKPSRDICQRGTSLTIQCQVDSQVTMMFWYRQQPGQSLTLIATANQGSEATYESGFVIDKFPISRPNLTFSTLTVSNMSPEDSSIYLCSVGMRIQQETQYFGPGTRLLVL.